The clone carrying this T cell receptor beta chain was picked up a small number of times. A second about 6 to 12 cycle PCR used barcoded and J-beta primers. MiXCR, applied by TCRdb to the 5' RACE reads, yields one record per CDR3 protein. This sample has about 2 million distinct CDR3 sequences, with roughly 50% found just once. These data belong to a study of blood T cells in healthy people across ages. V shed 8 bases and J shed 6 bases, with 8 bases lying between them. CDR3 size: 11 residues. Looked up from germline, CDR1 is SNHLY and CDR2 is FYNNEI. Sequenced input: blood. The receptor was derived from a woman aged 40 to 50 in good health. The chain couples TRBV2 to TRBJ2-1; the D gene could be TRBD1 or TRBD2 (5 bases each). CDR3 region: CASWDPNEQFF. The CDR3 nucleotides read TGTGCCAGCTGGGACCCCAATGAGCAGTTCTTC.